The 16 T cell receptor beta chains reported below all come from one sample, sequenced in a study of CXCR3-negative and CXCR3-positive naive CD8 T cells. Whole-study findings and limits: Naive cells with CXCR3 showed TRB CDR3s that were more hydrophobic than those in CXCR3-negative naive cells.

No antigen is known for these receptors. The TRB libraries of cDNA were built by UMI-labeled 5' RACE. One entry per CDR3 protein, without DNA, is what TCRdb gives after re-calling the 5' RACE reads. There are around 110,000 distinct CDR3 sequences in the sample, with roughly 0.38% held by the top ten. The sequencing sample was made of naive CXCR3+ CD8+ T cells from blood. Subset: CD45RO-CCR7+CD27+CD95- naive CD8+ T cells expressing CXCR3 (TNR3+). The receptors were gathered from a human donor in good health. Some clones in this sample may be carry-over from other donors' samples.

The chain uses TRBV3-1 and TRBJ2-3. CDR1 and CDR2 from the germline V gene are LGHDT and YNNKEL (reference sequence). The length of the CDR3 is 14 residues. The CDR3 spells CASSQVLESDTQYF.

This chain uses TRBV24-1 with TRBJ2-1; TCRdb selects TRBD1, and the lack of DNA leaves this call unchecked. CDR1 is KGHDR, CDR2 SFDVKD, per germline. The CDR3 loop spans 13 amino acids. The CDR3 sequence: CATSDIQGHEQFF.

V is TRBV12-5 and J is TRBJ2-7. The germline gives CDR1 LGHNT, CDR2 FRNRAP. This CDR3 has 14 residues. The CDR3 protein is CASGLGQVFNEQYF.

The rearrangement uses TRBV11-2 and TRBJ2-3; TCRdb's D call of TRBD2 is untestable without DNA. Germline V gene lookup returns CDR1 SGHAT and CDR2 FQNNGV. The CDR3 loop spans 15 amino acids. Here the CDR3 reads CASSSGGMSTDTQYF.

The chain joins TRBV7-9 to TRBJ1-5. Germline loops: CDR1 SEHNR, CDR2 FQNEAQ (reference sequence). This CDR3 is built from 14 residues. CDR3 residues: CASSLGGQNQPQHF.

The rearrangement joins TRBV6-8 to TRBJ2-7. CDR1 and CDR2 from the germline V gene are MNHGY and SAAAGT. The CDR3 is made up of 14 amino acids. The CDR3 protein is CASSSPAVSYEQYF.

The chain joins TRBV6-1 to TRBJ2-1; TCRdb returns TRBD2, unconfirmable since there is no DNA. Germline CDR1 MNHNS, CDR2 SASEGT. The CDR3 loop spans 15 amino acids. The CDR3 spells CASSDLSGNGNEQFF.

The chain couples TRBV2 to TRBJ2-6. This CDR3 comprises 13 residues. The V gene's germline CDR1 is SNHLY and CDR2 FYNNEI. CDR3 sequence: CASGGRGANVLTF.

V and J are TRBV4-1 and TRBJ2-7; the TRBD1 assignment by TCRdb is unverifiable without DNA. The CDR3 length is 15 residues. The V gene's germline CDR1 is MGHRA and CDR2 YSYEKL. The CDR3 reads CASSQGPQGADEQYF.

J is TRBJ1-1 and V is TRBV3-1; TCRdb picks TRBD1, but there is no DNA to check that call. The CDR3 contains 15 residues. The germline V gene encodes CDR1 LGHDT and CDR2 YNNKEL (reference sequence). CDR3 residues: CASSPGTGWNTEAFF.

CDR3 sequence: CASSSRQGRGEQYF. This chain uses TRBV11-3 with TRBJ2-7; TCRdb names TRBD1, which stays unverified in the absence of DNA. Germline CDR1 is SGHNT and CDR2 is YENEEA. The CDR3 has 14 residues.

CDR3 sequence: CASSYSAGGVESPLHF. This chain connects TRBV6-6 to TRBJ1-6; checking the TCRdb D call of TRBD1 is not possible without DNA. This CDR3 contains 16 residues. Germline CDR1 MNHNY, CDR2 SVGAGI (reference sequence).

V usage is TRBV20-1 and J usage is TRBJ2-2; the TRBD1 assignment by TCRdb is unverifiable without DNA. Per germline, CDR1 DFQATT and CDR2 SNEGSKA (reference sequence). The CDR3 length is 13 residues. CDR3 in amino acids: CSGWDRNTGELFF.

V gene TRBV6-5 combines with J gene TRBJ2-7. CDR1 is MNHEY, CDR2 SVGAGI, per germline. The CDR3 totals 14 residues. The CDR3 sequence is CASSYSTSTDEQYF.

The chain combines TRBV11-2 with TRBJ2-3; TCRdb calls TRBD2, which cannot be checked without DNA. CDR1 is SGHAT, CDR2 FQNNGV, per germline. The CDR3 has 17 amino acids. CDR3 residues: CASSLASSGSGEDTQYF. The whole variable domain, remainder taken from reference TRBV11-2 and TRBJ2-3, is EAGVAQSPRYKIIEKRQSVAFWCNPISGHATLYWYQQILGQGPKLLIQFQNNGVVDDSQLPKDRFSAERLKGVDSTLKIQPAKLEDSAVYLCASSLASSGSGEDTQYFGPGTRLTVL.

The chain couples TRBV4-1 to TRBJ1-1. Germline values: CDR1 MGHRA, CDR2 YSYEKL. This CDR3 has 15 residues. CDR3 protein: CASSPRDLGNTEAFF.